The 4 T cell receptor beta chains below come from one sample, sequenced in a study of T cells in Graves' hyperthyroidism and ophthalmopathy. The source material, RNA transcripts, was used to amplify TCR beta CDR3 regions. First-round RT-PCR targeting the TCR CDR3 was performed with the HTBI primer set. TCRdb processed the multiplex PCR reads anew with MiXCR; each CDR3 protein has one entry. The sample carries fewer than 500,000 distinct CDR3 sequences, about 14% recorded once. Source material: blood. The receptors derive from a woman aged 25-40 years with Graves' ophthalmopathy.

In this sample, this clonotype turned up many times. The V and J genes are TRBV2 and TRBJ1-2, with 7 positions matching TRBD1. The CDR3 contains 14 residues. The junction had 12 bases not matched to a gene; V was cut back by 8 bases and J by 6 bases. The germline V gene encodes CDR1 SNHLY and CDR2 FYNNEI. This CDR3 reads CASLTGYRRDGYTF. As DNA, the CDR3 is TGTGCCAGCCTGACAGGGTATCGTAGGGATGGCTACACCTTC.

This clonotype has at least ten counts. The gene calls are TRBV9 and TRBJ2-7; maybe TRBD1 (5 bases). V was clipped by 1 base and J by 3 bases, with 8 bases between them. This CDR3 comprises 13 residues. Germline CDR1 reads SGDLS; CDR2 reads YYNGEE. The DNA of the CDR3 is TGTGCCAGCAGCGTATCTCAGGGCTACGAGCAGTACTTC. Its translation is CASSVSQGYEQYF.

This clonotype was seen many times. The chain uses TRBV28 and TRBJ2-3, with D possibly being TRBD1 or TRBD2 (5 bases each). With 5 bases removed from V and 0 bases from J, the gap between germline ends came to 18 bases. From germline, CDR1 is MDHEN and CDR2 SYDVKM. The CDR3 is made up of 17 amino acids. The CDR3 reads CASSGPGLGESTDTQYF. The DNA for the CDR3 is TGTGCCAGCAGTGGACCGGGATTGGGGGAGAGCACAGATACGCAGTATTTT.

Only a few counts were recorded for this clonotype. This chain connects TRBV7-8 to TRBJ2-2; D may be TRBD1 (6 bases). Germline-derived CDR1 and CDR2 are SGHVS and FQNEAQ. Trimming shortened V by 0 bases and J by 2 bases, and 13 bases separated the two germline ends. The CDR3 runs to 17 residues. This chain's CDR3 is CASSLAGGRLNTGELFF. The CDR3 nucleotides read TGTGCCAGCAGCTTAGCAGGGGGACGGTTAAACACCGGGGAGCTGTTTTTT.